This T cell receptor beta chain was found in a study of blood T cell repertoires in COVID-19. Study background: PBMCs, B-cell-depleted T cells, or T cells provided the cDNA or gDNA that made up the material.

CDR1 SEHNR and CDR2 FQNEAQ come from the germline V gene (reference sequence). The ends lost 5 bases at V and 7 bases at J; junction bases unmatched: 5. The CDR3 loop spans 14 amino acids. Measured with immunoSEQ multiplex PCR; TCRdb has only the in-frame clones, and not every one. The top ten hold less than 11% of the sample, which has more than 300,000 clones, about 89% seen once. This chain joins TRBV7-9 and TRBJ1-6, with TRBD1 identical over 7 bases. Sequenced sample: peripheral blood. The receptor was derived from a woman aged 25 to 39 with COVID-19, enrolled during active disease. This CDR3 reads CASSQGTANSPLHF. CDR3 DNA sequence: TGTGCCAGCAGCCAAGGGACAGCGAATTCACCCCTCCACTTT.